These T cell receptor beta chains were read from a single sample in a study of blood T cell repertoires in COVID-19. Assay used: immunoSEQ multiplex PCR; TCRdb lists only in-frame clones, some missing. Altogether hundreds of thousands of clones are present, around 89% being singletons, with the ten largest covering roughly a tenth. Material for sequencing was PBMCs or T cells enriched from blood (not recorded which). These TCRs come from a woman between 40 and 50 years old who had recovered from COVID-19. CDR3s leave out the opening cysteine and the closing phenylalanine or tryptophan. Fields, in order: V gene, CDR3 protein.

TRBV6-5	ASRTSGSYTQY
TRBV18	ASSADRGEQY
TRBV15	ATSVGQGGSPLH
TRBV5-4	ASSFIGAHGYT
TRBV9	ASSVLAGNTIY
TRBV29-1	SVGGGTQY
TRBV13	ASSLGRRDSTDTQY
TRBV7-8	ASSLDREVDEQY
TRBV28	ASSLAGMGQPQH
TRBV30	AWSVGSGVKNEKLF
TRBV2	ASSEFQGSYNSPLH
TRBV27	ASSLWGGGGNIQY
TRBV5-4	ASSLGGDNDNEQF
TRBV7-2	ASSLGLAGKETQY
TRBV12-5	ASGFDSSLDTQY
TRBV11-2	ASSLDPGQGPPYDGQY
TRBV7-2	ASSLAQIYGYT
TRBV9	ASSEGRYYGYT
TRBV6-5	ATDQGSSYNSPLH
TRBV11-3	ASSSASGGWSTDTQY
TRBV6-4	ASGPGDTHTGELF
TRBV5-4	ASSRTGQGYGYT
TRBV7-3	ASSLKLAGTGELF
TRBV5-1	ASSPTGQGYGYT
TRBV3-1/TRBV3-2	ASSPMAVADAYEQY
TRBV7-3	ASSLGELTEAF
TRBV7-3	ASSLSNTGELF
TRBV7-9	ASSPSGSGVSYEQY
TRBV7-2	ASSYPYGYEQY
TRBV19	ASSIGAGYEQY
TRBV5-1	ASSGGGGSTDTQY
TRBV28	ASSFGGKAYEQY
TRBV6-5	ASSPQPQGNQPQH
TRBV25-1	ASSVRGWETEAF
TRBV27	ASSRDRNSNQPQH
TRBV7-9	ASSLNGARAEAF
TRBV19	ASSMGQGWGEAF
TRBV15	ATSRDWSGANTGELF
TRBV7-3	ASSLGTGKGSYNSPLH
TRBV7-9	ASSLSPLPEA
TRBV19	ASSTQGGVNIQY
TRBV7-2	ASSHLQGGWSTGELF
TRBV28	ASIEDRVNYGYT